This record covers a single T cell receptor (beta chain). Its antigen remains unidentified. The record has no base qualities; no much larger clone is one base away. This specimen comes from a study of Ad26.COV2.S vaccination and SARS-CoV-2 variants (dated by TCRdb to 2020 to 2022). As for the study more broadly: Vaccine-arm donors came from COV1001, a multicentre, randomized, double-blind, placebo-controlled phase I-IIa trial of Ad26.COV2.S in healthy adults. Trial participants were randomized into five groups of five: low-dose or high-dose Ad26.COV2.S given once or twice, or placebo on both occasions. Investigators remained blinded to trial group allocation during experiments and outcome assessment. Ad26.COV2.S was given intramuscularly at 5x10^10 or 1x10^11 viral particles, as a single shot or as two shots 56 days apart. A total of about 30 samples were included in the TCR-sequenced set, comprising roughly 19 Ad26.COV2.S vaccine recipients, 5 placebo recipients and 8 SARS-CoV-2 convalescent individuals. Sequencing of the TCRbeta repertoire served to evaluate the specificity and breadth of SARS-CoV-2-reactive T cell receptors following Ad26.COV2.S vaccination. General conclusions and limits of the study: The study was not powered for comparison of responses between vaccine doses or regimens. The authors noted that the TCR breadth and depth analyses may have underestimated total T cell responses. Comparable non-spike TCR breadth was observed between vaccine and placebo recipients, consistent with only spike being contained in the vaccine. Spike-specific TCR breadth was higher in Ad26.COV2.S recipients than in placebo recipients (P = 0.0014). Substantial breadth of spike-specific CD8+ and CD4+ T cell responses was reported after vaccination.

Explained via the paper, the treatment or condition label denotes: roughly 18 received Ad26.COV2.S at low or high dose, single or two shots; several received placebo; per-sample allocation not given. Repertoires of vaccine and placebo recipients were sequenced from samples taken on day 63 after the first injection. In Cohort 1b, around 23 adults aged 18-55 years were enrolled at a single site in Boston, USA, between 29 July and 7 August 2020. Ad26.COV2.S was a replication-incompetent adenovirus type 26 vector that expressed a prefusion-stabilized SARS-CoV-2 spike protein derived from the original Wuhan strain. The CDR3 covers 14 residues, taking in both the cysteine and the phenylalanine. Left in the record is the CDR3 DNA by itself, 42 bases read in frame from the first base. V trim: 3 bases; J trim: 3 bases; unmatched bases: 6. Taken from the germline V gene (reference sequence), the CDR1 and CDR2 loops are SGHKS and YYEKEE.

The immunoSEQ Assay was used to sequence TCRbeta CDR3 regions. After extraction, genomic DNA underwent amplification by bias-controlled multiplex PCR, followed by high-throughput sequencing. For the original study's pipeline: Collapsing and filtering of sequences were performed to quantify the absolute abundance of each unique TCRbeta CDR3 region. T cell fraction was estimated by normalization of TCRbeta template counts to usable DNA, with usable DNA being measured through amplification of reference genes present in all nucleated cells. Repertoire TCRs were annotated as SARS-CoV-2-specific when V gene, CDR3 amino acid sequence and J gene were exactly matched to a known reactive TCR set. The reference SARS-CoV-2 TCR set was derived from MIRA and filtered for enrichment in COVID-19-positive ImmuneCODE repertoires, a step that removed public or cross-reactive TCRs. Drawing on the MIRA antigens, annotated TCRs were analysed further at the level of specific ORF or position within ORF. Depth was the summed frequency of annotated unique rearrangements, while breadth was defined as annotated unique rearrangements over total unique productive rearrangements. Two-sided Wilcoxon rank-sum tests were used to compare TCR breadth between groups. The table comes from immuneACCESS by way of TCRdb, which keeps in-frame sequences with V and J called. Part of the clones is missing from these tables; in studies checked, under half for an unresolved V gene and the rest for unknown reasons. The D gene and trimming were derived from the DNA, and the V and J assignments and clone size from that table. The sample includes around 420,000 clones, with more than 75% observed a single time. About 3.6% of the sample is taken by the ten largest.

This specimen was peripheral blood, taken in a trial of Ad26.COV2.S vaccine versus placebo. This receptor was obtained from a person between 18 and 59 years old who received the Ad26.COV2.S COVID-19 vaccine or a placebo. The rearranged chain carries TRBV5-5 and TRBJ2-7; 7 bases in the junction line up with TRBD1. The DNA is as follows: TGTGCCAGCAGCTCCGGACAGGATAACTACGAGCAGTACTTC. This is translated as CASSSGQDNYEQYF.